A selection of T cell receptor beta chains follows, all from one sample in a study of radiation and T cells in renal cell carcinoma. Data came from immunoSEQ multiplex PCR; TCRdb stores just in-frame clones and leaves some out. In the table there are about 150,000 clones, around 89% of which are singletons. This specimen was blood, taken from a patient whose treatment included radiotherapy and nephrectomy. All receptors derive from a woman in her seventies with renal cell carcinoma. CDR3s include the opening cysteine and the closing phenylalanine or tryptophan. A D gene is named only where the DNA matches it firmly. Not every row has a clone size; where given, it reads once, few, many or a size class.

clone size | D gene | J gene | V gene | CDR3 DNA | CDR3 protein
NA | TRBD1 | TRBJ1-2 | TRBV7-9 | TGTGCCAGCAGTTATGGGACAGGGGATGGCTACACCTTC | CASSYGTGDGYTF
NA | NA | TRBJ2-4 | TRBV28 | TGTGCCAGCATCCCAGGGACGGTGGGTACAAACATTCAGTACTTC | CASIPGTVGTNIQYF
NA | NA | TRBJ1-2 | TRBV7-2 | TGTGCCAGCAGTTCCGGAGCGGGTGGCTATGGCTACACCTTC | CASSSGAGGYGYTF
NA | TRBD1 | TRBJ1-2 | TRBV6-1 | TGTGCCAGCAGCCGACAGGGGACTCTCTATGGCTACACCTTC | CASSRQGTLYGYTF
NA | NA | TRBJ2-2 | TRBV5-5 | TGTGCCAGCAGCTCGAGGGGGGCGAACACCGGGGAGCTGTTTTTT | CASSSRGANTGELFF
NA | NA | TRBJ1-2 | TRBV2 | TGTGCCAGCAGTGAAAGGCGGGATGGCTACACCTTC | CASSERRDGYTF
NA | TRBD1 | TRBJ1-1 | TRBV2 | TGTGCCAGCAGGATAAGGACAGGGGCGGACACTGAAGCTTTCTTT | CASRIRTGADTEAFF
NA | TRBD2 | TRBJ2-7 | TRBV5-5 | TGTGCCAGCAGCTCCTATAGGACTAGCGGGGACAGCGAGCAGTACTTC | CASSSYRTSGDSEQYF
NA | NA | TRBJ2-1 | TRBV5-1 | TGCGCCAGCAGCTTGGCCGTTACAGGGGAGGGTGAGCAGTTCTTC | CASSLAVTGEGEQFF
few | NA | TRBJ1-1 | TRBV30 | TGTGCCTGGAGGCAACAGGGAAACACTGAAGCTTTCTTT | CAWRQQGNTEAFF
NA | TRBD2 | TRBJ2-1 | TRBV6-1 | TGTGCCAGCAGTGATTGGGTAGCGGGGGGGAATGAGCAGTTCTTC | CASSDWVAGGNEQFF
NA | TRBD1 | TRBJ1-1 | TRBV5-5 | TGTGCCAGCAGCCGGGGGGACGGGACAGGGAACACTGAAGCTTTCTTT | CASSRGDGTGNTEAFF
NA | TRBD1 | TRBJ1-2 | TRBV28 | TGTGCCAGCATTAAAGGAACAGGGGCACACTATGGCTACACCTTC | CASIKGTGAHYGYTF
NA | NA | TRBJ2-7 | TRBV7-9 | TGTGCCAGCAGCCTCGCGGACGAGCAGTACTTC | CASSLADEQYF
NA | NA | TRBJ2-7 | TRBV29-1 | TGCAGCGGGGGCCTCGGAGGGGCCCACGAGCAGTACTTC | CSGGLGGAHEQYF
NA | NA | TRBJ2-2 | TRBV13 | TGTGCCAGCAGCTTTGCCCGCGGGGCGAGCACCGGGGAGCTGTTTTTT | CASSFARGASTGELFF
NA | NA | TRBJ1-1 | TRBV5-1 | TGCGCCAGCAGCTTAACTGGACCCTGGAACACTGAAGCTTTCTTT | CASSLTGPWNTEAFF
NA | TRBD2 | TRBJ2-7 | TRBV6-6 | TGTGCCAGCAGTTATGCCCCTAATTCCGGGGGGGAGCAGTACTTC | CASSYAPNSGGEQYF
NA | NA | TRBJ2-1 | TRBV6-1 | TGTGCCAGCAGTGCTGAAGCGGGACAGATCTACAATGAGCAGTTCTTC | CASSAEAGQIYNEQFF
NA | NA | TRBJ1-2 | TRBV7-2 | TGTGCCAGCAGCTTAGGGACGGAGAACTATGGCTACACCTTC | CASSLGTENYGYTF
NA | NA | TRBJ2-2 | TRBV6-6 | TGTGCCAGCAGTTACTCGTCTGTTACCGGGGAGCTGTTTTTT | CASSYSSVTGELFF
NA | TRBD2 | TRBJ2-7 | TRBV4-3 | TGCGCCAGCAGCCCCGGGACTAGCAGGTTCGGGCAATCCGAGCAGTACTTC | CASSPGTSRFGQSEQYF
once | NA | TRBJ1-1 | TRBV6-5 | TGTGCCAGCAGTTACTCGGTTCCCAGTCAGAACACTGAAGCTTTCTTT | CASSYSVPSQNTEAFF
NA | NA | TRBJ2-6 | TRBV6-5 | TGTGCCAGCAGTTTTCCAGGGGCTGGGGCCAACGTCCTGACTTTC | CASSFPGAGANVLTF
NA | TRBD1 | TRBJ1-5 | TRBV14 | TGTGCCAGCAGCCAAGGGGGACAGGGCAATCAGCCCCAGCATTTT | CASSQGGQGNQPQHF
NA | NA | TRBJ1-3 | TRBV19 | TGTGCCAGTAGTGTCCAAGGCGGTTCTGGAAACACCATATATTTT | CASSVQGGSGNTIYF
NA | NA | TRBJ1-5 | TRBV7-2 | TGTGCCAGCAGCTCGGGGACATATAGCAATCAGCCCCAGCATTTT | CASSSGTYSNQPQHF
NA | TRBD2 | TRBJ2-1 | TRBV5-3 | TGTGCCAGAAGCTTGGGGGTAGCGGGGATCCATGAGCAGTTCTTC | CARSLGVAGIHEQFF
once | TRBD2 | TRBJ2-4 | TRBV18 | TGTGCCAGCTCACCAATAGCGGGGGGGCCGGATAACATTCAGTACTTC | CASSPIAGGPDNIQYF
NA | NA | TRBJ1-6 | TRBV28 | TGTGCCAGCAGTTCTCCAGGGATACGGTCACCCCTCCACTTT | CASSSPGIRSPLHF
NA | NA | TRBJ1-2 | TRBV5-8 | TGTGCCAGCAGCTATGGCTACACCTTC | CASSYGYTF
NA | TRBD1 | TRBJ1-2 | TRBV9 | TGTGCCAGCAGCGTTTCCCCGGGACAGCTTAACTATGGCTACACCTTC | CASSVSPGQLNYGYTF
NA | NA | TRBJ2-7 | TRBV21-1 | TGTGCCAGCAGCAAAGCGCTTTTTGGACAGACAACCTACGAGCAGTACTTC | CASSKALFGQTTYEQYF
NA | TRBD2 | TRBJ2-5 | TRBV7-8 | TGTGCCAGCAGCTTAGCGCAAGGACTAGGTGGAGAGACCCAGTACTTC | CASSLAQGLGGETQYF
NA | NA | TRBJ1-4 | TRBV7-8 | TGTGCCAGCAGCTTCGGCTATAATGAAAAACTGTTTTTT | CASSFGYNEKLFF
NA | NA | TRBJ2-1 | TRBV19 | TGTGCCAGTAGTATTGGCCCGGGGGCCAGCTCCTACAATGAGCAGTTCTTC | CASSIGPGASSYNEQFF
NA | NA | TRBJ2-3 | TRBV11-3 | TGTGCCAGCAGCCCGGACAGAAGCACAGATACGCAGTATTTT | CASSPDRSTDTQYF
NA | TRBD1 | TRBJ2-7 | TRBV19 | TGTGCCAGTAGTATCAAGACAGGGACCTACGAGCAGTACTTC | CASSIKTGTYEQYF
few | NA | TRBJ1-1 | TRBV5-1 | TGCGCCAGCAGCGTCGCGGGCCCGAACACTGAAGCTTTCTTT | CASSVAGPNTEAFF
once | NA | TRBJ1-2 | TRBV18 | TGTGCCAGCTCACCAGGGGCCGGTGGTGGCTACACCTTC | CASSPGAGGGYTF
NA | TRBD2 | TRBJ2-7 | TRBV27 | TGTGCCAGCAGTTTATATGGGCCCTTGCGGGGGATTTCCTACGAGCAGTACTTC | CASSLYGPLRGISYEQYF